Below are 13 T cell receptor beta chains sequenced from a single sample in a study of cytomegalovirus exposure and HLA in healthy donors. PCR was performed using 60 Vbeta and 13 Jbeta primers. Generated by immunoSEQ multiplex PCR, the TCRdb table keeps only in-frame clones and is missing some. The sample lists around 170,000 clones, about three quarters seen once, with about 1.5% in the top ten. The sequenced material came from PBMCs. Receptors were obtained from a man aged 18 to 30 in good health and CMV-seronegative.

This chain connects TRBV30 to TRBJ2-7; the D gene is possibly TRBD2 (5 bases). V lost 3 bases and J lost 3, with 9 bases in between. CDR1 and CDR2 from the germline V gene are GTSNPN and SVGIG (reference sequence). This CDR3 is built from 12 residues. CDR3 nucleotide sequence: TGTGCCTGGAGGCGGGCTCGCTACGAGCAGTACTTC. Protein product: CAWRRARYEQYF.

V is TRBV7-2 and J is TRBJ1-2; D gene unclear. V lost 1 base and J lost 3, with 9 bases in between. Germline V gene data show CDR1 as SGHTA and CDR2 as FQGNSA. This CDR3 is 14 amino acids long. The CDR3 DNA follows: TGTGCCAGCAGCTTAGGCCCCCAGGACTATGGCTACACCTTC. Protein sequence: CASSLGPQDYGYTF. Full variable domain (rest looked up from reference TRBV7-2 and TRBJ1-2): GAGVSQSPSNKVTEKGKDVELRCDPISGHTALYWYRQSLGQGLEFLIYFQGNSAPDKSGLPSDRFSAERTGGSVSTLTIQRTQQEDSAVYLCASSLGPQDYGYTFGSGTRLTVV.

The chain is built from TRBV19 and TRBJ1-3, with TRBD1 identical over 8 bases. Germline trimming cut 8 bases from V and 2 bases from J; bases unmatched to any gene: 11. CDR3 length equals 16 residues. Germline-derived CDR1 and CDR2 are LNHDA and SQIVND (reference sequence). CDR3 nucleotides: TGTGCCAGTTCTCACCCCCAGGGGGCTACTGGAAACACCATATATTTT. Translated, it gives CASSHPQGATGNTIYF.

The chain links TRBV30 to TRBJ1-1; possibly TRBD1 for D (5 bases). The CDR3 has 12 amino acids. Deletions cut 5 bases from V and 5 bases from J, with 12 bases between. Germline V lookup: CDR1 GTSNPN, CDR2 SVGIG (reference sequence). CDR3 nucleotides: TGTGCCTGGGGCAGGGCGGATACTGAAGCTTTCTTT. It yields the protein CAWGRADTEAFF.

The rearrangement links TRBV14 to TRBJ1-1, with TRBD1 matching over 8 bases. The CDR3 spans 15 residues. CDR1 is SGHDN and CDR2 is FVKESK in the germline V gene. V shed 3 bases, J shed 3 bases, and the junction held 6 bases outside the gene matches. CDR3 DNA: TGTGCCAGCAGCCAGAGAGGACAGGGATACACTGAAGCTTTCTTT. Protein product: CASSQRGQGYTEAFF.

This clone was seen once. This chain joins TRBV7-9 and TRBJ1-1; D gene uncertain. The V end lost 5 bases, the J end lost 1 base, and 17 bases lay between the germline ends. The CDR3 has 16 amino acids. Germline V gene lookup returns CDR1 SEHNR and CDR2 FQNEAQ (reference sequence). The CDR3 loop reads CASSPPGDKRNTEAFF. The DNA of the CDR3 is TGTGCCAGCAGCCCACCCGGCGACAAGAGGAACACTGAAGCTTTCTTT. Looking up the rest from reference TRBV7-9 and TRBJ1-1 gives the full variable domain: DTGVSQNPRHKITKRGQNVTFRCDPISEHNRLYWYRQTLGQGPEFLTYFQNEAQLEKSRLLSDRFSAERPKGSFSTLEIQRTEQGDSAMYLCASSPPGDKRNTEAFFGQGTRLTVV.

J is TRBJ2-7 and V is TRBV28; 8 bases are a match to TRBD1. The CDR3 is 16 amino acids. The trim removed 2 bases at V and 4 bases at J, leaving 10 bases unmatched. From germline, CDR1 is MDHEN and CDR2 SYDVKM. The CDR3 loop reads CASSLRGTGLTYEQYF. Here the CDR3 DNA reads TGTGCCAGCAGTTTACGAGGGACAGGACTTACTTACGAGCAGTACTTC.

The count of this clone is one. In DNA, the CDR3 is TGCGCCAGCAGCTTGGCGTTCGGGAAGTTAAATGAGCAGTTCTTC. Amino acids: CASSLAFGKLNEQFF. The chain has TRBV5-1 and TRBJ2-1, with D possibly matching TRBD2 (5 bases). The germline V gene encodes CDR1 SGHRS and CDR2 YFSETQ. V was cut by 0 bases and J by 7 bases, with 14 bases left in between. The CDR3 contains 15 residues. Full variable domain (missing parts from reference TRBV5-1 and TRBJ2-1): KAGVTQTPRYLIKTRGQQVTLSCSPISGHRSVSWYQQTPGQGLQFLFEYFSETQRNKGNFPGRFSGRQFSNSRSEMNVSTLELGDSALYLCASSLAFGKLNEQFFGPGTRLTVL.

This clone was picked up a small number of times. One end of the junction fails to match germline, which may point to a read error. The chain combines TRBV7-9 with TRBJ2-7; D is uncertain. Germline CDR1 SEHNR, CDR2 FQNEAQ (reference sequence). The CDR3 totals 14 residues. This CDR3 is CSSSSSTTTYEQYF. The DNA for the CDR3 is TGTTCCAGCAGCTCGTCGACAACAACCTACGAGCAGTACTTC.

The chain has TRBV15 and TRBJ2-3; possibly TRBD2 for D (6 bases). Trimming stripped 1 base from V and 3 bases from J, with 8 bases between. CDR1 LNHNV and CDR2 YYDKDF come from the germline V gene (reference sequence). The CDR3 sequence is 14 residues long. The CDR3 protein is CATSRGDLTDTQYF. In nucleotides, the CDR3 is TGTGCCACCAGCAGAGGGGACTTGACAGATACGCAGTATTTT.

The table lists this clone with a few counts. The gene calls are TRBV27 and TRBJ2-1; D is possibly TRBD2 (6 bases). The germline V and J ends were trimmed by 5 bases and 6 bases, with 17 bases remaining between them. The CDR3 runs to 15 residues. Germline V gene data show CDR1 as MNHEY and CDR2 as SMNVEV (reference sequence). The CDR3 is CASSLAGRPSNEQFF. The DNA for the CDR3 is TGTGCCAGCAGTCTCGCGGGGAGGCCGAGCAATGAGCAGTTCTTC.

In nucleotides, the CDR3 is TGTGCCAGCGATGAGCGGGGGTGGGACACCGGGGAGCTGTTTTTT. It translates to CASDERGWDTGELFF. The rearrangement joins TRBV2 to TRBJ2-2, with 8 bases aligning to TRBD2. This CDR3 has 15 residues. J gave up 3 bases and V 8 bases, and 8 bases lay outside the gene matches. Germline V gives CDR1 SNHLY, CDR2 FYNNEI.

V is TRBV4-2 and J is TRBJ2-3, with 13 bases identical to TRBD2. CDR1 is LGHNA and CDR2 is YNFKEQ in the germline V gene. There are 20 residues in the CDR3. J lost 4 bases, V lost 0 bases, and 13 bases had no gene match. The CDR3 sequence: CASSQDSVTSGGAYADTQYF. Here the CDR3 DNA reads TGTGCCAGCAGCCAAGATTCGGTAACTAGCGGGGGGGCATATGCAGATACGCAGTATTTT.